This T cell receptor (beta chain) was sequenced during a study of somatic mutations in cytotoxic T cells in rheumatoid arthritis. Study in general: Blood samples of around 30 ml were drawn from patients (in EDTA) right after diagnosis and before any treatment. Study findings and constraints: Nobody knew which antigens the expanded CD8+ clones targeted. The study found no significant difference in CD8+ T-cell clonality between rheumatoid arthritis patients and age-matched healthy controls. The top CD8+ clone topped 20% of CD8+ cells in about an eighth of the roughly 65 patients.

A remark on this clone: Its specificity is unknown.

The data were produced by immunoSEQ multiplex PCR, yet TCRdb's version contains in-frame clones alone and is incomplete. The data hold roughly 3,900 clones, with 85% to 95% observed a single time. This CDR3 comprises 13 residues. The sequenced material came from CD8+ T cells sorted from blood. The rearrangement joins TRBV21-1 to TRBJ1-5; the listed D gene, TRBD1, was not tested against the DNA. TRBV21-1 corresponds to a pseudogene. This TCR was recovered from a woman in her sixties or seventies with rheumatoid arthritis. The CDR3 sequence is CASSKVQNQPQHF. CDR3 coding DNA: TGTGCCAGCAGCAAAGTACAGAATCAGCCCCAGCATTTT.